This entry lists 16 T cell receptor beta chains sequenced from one sample in a study of blood T cell repertoires in COVID-19. Assay used: immunoSEQ multiplex PCR; TCRdb lists only in-frame clones, some missing. Counted here are over 300,000 clones, around 91% occurring once; the ten biggest clones make up 6.5%. What was sequenced was peripheral blood. These receptor sequences come from a man aged 18 to 29 with active or convalescent COVID-19.

The chain employs TRBV15 and TRBJ1-2; 8 bases line up with TRBD1. V was pared by 3 bases and J by 4 bases, with 7 bases of the junction left unmatched. Germline V lookup: CDR1 LNHNV, CDR2 YYDKDF (reference sequence). The CDR3 is made up of 15 amino acids. The CDR3 loop reads CATSRGQDKVYGYTF. DNA of the CDR3: TGTGCCACCAGCAGGGGACAGGACAAAGTCTATGGCTACACCTTC.

This rearrangement joins TRBV7-8 to TRBJ2-2, with TRBD2 identical over 11 bases. The J segment lost 3 bases and the V segment lost 5 bases, leaving 11 bases of the junction unmatched. Germline V gene lookup returns CDR1 SGHVS and CDR2 FQNEAQ. CDR3 size: 18 residues. The CDR3 DNA is TGTGCCAGCAGCCCGGGGACTAGCGGAAGGGTTGACACCGGGGAGCTGTTTTTT. Translation: CASSPGTSGRVDTGELFF.

This chain joins TRBV7-8 and TRBJ2-7; 8 bases map to TRBD1. Germline V lookup: CDR1 SGHVS, CDR2 FQNEAQ. The CDR3 is 14 residues long. Trimming took 6 bases from V and 3 from J; bases not matched to a gene: 7. The CDR3 loop reads CASSYRDRSYEQYF. CDR3 sequence (DNA): TGTGCCAGCAGTTACCGGGACAGGAGCTACGAGCAGTACTTC. The complete variable domain, with remaining parts taken from reference TRBV7-8 and TRBJ2-7, reads GAGVSQSPRYKVAKRGQDVALRCDPISGHVSLFWYQQALGQGPEFLTYFQNEAQLDKSGLPSDRFFAERPEGSVSTLKIQRTQQEDSAVYLCASSYRDRSYEQYFGPGTRLTVT.

This chain links TRBV19 with TRBJ2-7, with 8 bases lining up with TRBD1. CDR1 is LNHDA and CDR2 is SQIVND in the germline V gene (reference sequence). This CDR3 spans 15 amino acids. Trimming took 5 bases from V and 3 from J; bases not matched to a gene: 9. CDR3 sequence (DNA): TGTGCCAGTAGTCCCCTACAGGGGGATATCTACGAGCAGTACTTC. This encodes CASSPLQGDIYEQYF.

This chain joins TRBV28 and TRBJ2-1, with 7 positions matching TRBD2. The CDR3 has 14 amino acids. Germline V gene lookup returns CDR1 MDHEN and CDR2 SYDVKM. V lost 6 bases to trimming and J lost 2 bases; unmatched junction nucleotides: 4. This chain's CDR3 is CASRSAGAYNEQFF. The DNA for the CDR3 is TGTGCCAGCAGATCCGCGGGAGCCTACAATGAGCAGTTCTTC.

This chain uses TRBV7-2 with TRBJ2-2; no reliable D call. The germline V gene has CDR1 SGHTA and CDR2 FQGNSA. This CDR3 is built from 14 residues. Trimming left V 3 bases short and J 6 bases short, with 11 bases between. CDR3 protein: CASSFSVRAGELFF. The CDR3 DNA is TGTGCCAGCAGCTTTTCCGTCCGGGCCGGGGAGCTGTTTTTT.

J is TRBJ2-7 and V is TRBV2; D is ambiguous. V was cut by 4 bases and J by 6 bases, with 13 bases left in between. The germline V gene encodes CDR1 SNHLY and CDR2 FYNNEI. This CDR3 has 13 residues. CDR3 residues: CASSAAEPLEQYF. CDR3 DNA: TGTGCCAGCAGTGCGGCGGAACCCCTCGAGCAGTACTTC.

J is TRBJ1-6 and V is TRBV19; the D gene is possibly TRBD1 (6 bases). CDR3 length: 13 amino acids. V shed 5 bases and J shed 6 bases, with 8 bases lying between them. Germline V lookup: CDR1 LNHDA, CDR2 SQIVND (reference sequence). CDR3 coding DNA: TGTGCCAGTAGTCTACAGGGTAATTCACCCCTCCACTTT. This codes for CASSLQGNSPLHF. The full variable domain, in which reference TRBV19 and TRBJ1-6 provide the parts outside the CDR3, is DGGITQSPKYLFRKEGQNVTLSCEQNLNHDAMYWYRQDPGQGLRLIYYSQIVNDFQKGDIAEGYSVSREKKESFPLTVTSAQKNPTAFYLCASSLQGNSPLHFGNGTRLTVT.

The V and J genes are TRBV15 and TRBJ1-5, with D perhaps TRBD1 (6 bases). Between the trimmed V and J ends, which lost 0 bases and 5 bases, there was a span of 17 bases. This CDR3 is built from 17 residues. Germline assignment: CDR1 LNHNV and CDR2 YYDKDF (reference sequence). As DNA, the CDR3 is TGTGCCACCAGCAGAGATCCCGGGCAGGGGTCGTATCAGCCCCAGCATTTT. Translating gives CATSRDPGQGSYQPQHF.

This clone was observed once. A junction end diverges from the germline sequence, so it may reflect a read error. The chain recombines TRBV6-1 with TRBJ1-1, with TRBD1 matching 8 bases. The CDR3 totals 12 residues. The V gene's germline CDR1 is MNHNS and CDR2 SASEGT. The CDR3 loop reads CASSEFKGQGHF. CDR3 nucleotides: TGTGCCAGCAGTGAATTTAAAGGACAGGGCCACTTT.

The V and J genes are TRBV6-2 or TRBV6-3 and TRBJ1-3; D is unresolved. Trimming took off 3 bases at V and 0 bases at J, with 9 bases between the two ends. CDR3 length: 15 residues. The germline V gene has CDR1 MNHEY and CDR2 SVGEGT. The CDR3 is CASSYLQSSGNTIYF. As DNA, the CDR3 is TGTGCCAGCAGTTATCTCCAGTCCTCTGGAAACACCATATATTTT.

There are a few counts of this clone. J is TRBJ2-5 and V is TRBV18; the D gene is possibly TRBD1 (6 bases). This CDR3 spans 16 amino acids. V was trimmed by 1 base and J by 2 bases, leaving 14 bases between them. Germline lookup yields CDR1 KGHSH and CDR2 LQKENI. As DNA, the CDR3 is TGTGCCAGCTCACCACAGGCAGGGGACAAACAAGAGACCCAGTACTTC. Protein sequence: CASSPQAGDKQETQYF. The full variable domain, its missing parts supplied by reference TRBV18 and TRBJ2-5, is NAGVMQNPRHLVRRRGQEARLRCSPMKGHSHVYWYRQLPEEGLKFMVYLQKENIIDESGMPKERFSAEFPKEGPSILRIQQVVRGDSAAYFCASSPQAGDKQETQYFGPGTRLLVL.

This clone was seen only a few times. Within the sample, other DNA sequences also encode this same CDR3. The rearrangement links TRBV5-1 to TRBJ1-4; D ambiguous. Trimming pared 0 bases from V and 0 bases from J, leaving 9 bases between. This CDR3 is 16 amino acids long. Germline assignment: CDR1 SGHRS and CDR2 YFSETQ. The CDR3 DNA reads as TGCGCCAGCAGCTTGGGGCGGGCGGCAACTAATGAAAAACTGTTTTTT. It codes for CASSLGRAATNEKLFF.

This clone was seen only once. V and J are TRBV7-8 and TRBJ2-6; D remains unclear. Germline V gene lookup returns CDR1 SGHVS and CDR2 FQNEAQ. This CDR3 is 18 amino acids long. V was pared by 5 bases and J by 1 base, with 18 bases between. CDR3 bases: TGTGCCAGCAGCGCGAGCTCCGAAGCACGTTCTGGGGCCAACGTCCTGACTTTC. Translation gives CASSASSEARSGANVLTF.

This rearrangement joins TRBV28 to TRBJ2-1; D is possibly TRBD1 (6 bases). V lost 7 bases to trimming and J lost 7 bases, with 20 bases between them. Germline values: CDR1 MDHEN, CDR2 SYDVKM. The CDR3 extends over 15 amino acids. CDR3 residues: CASTATGPSVNEQFF. The CDR3 DNA sequence: TGTGCCAGCACCGCGACAGGCCCCAGCGTAAATGAGCAGTTCTTC.

This chain joins TRBV19 and TRBJ1-2, with 7 bases aligning to TRBD1. Germline V CDR1 and CDR2: LNHDA, SQIVND (reference sequence). The CDR3 is 12 amino acids. V lost 10 bases to trimming and J lost 5 bases; unmatched junction nucleotides: 7. This CDR3 reads CATTDRIYGYTF. Written as DNA, the CDR3 is TGTGCCACGACGGACAGGATTTATGGCTACACCTTC.